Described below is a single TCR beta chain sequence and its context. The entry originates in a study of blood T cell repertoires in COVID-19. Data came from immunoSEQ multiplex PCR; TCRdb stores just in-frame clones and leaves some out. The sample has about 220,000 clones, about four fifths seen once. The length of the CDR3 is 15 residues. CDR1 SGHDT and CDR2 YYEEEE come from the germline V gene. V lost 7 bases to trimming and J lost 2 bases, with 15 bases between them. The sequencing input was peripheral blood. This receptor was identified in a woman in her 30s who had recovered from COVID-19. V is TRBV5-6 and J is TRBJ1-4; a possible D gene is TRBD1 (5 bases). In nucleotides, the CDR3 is TGTGCCAGCCGGGTGGGGCGGGATACTAATGAAAAACTGTTTTTT. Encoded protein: CASRVGRDTNEKLFF.